This T cell receptor beta chain comes out of a study of cytomegalovirus exposure and HLA in healthy donors. Study at large: The 120 validation repertoires, a later analysis reported, used the same platform as the 550 to 700 repertoires from the first cohort.

Repertoires were generated with immunoSEQ multiplex PCR, while TCRdb's copy carries only in-frame clones and drops some. The data hold about 150,000 clones, with 86% observed a single time. Looked up from germline, CDR1 is MNHEY and CDR2 is SMNVEV (reference sequence). The CDR3 is 13 residues long. The ends lost 2 bases at V and 7 bases at J; junction bases unmatched: 2. The approximately 120-subject validation cohort, separate from the roughly 670-subject first cohort, included the donors. This chain connects TRBV27 to TRBJ1-1; the match to TRBD1 covers 9 bases. Sequenced material: PBMCs. The sequence came from a human donor in good health. CDR3 sequence (DNA): TGTGCCAGCAGTTTACGGGGACAGGGTGAAGCTTTCTTT. Encoded protein: CASSLRGQGEAFF.